This TCR beta chain stems from a study of cytomegalovirus exposure and HLA in healthy donors. Using immunoSEQ multiplex PCR, the repertoire was profiled, and TCRdb retains in-frame clones only, with some absent. The sample lists some 120,000 clones, about 90% occurring once. CDR3 size: 14 residues. Germline assignment: CDR1 LNHDA and CDR2 SQIVND (reference sequence). The junction had 4 bases not matched to a gene; V was cut back by 6 bases and J by 2 bases. This clonotype originated in a woman aged 18-29 years in good health and CMV-seronegative. The material sequenced was PBMCs. V is TRBV19 and J is TRBJ2-5, with 9 bases fitting TRBD2. The CDR3 region is CASRLAGMQETQYF. CDR3 in DNA: TGTGCCAGTAGACTAGCGGGCATGCAAGAGACCCAGTACTTC.